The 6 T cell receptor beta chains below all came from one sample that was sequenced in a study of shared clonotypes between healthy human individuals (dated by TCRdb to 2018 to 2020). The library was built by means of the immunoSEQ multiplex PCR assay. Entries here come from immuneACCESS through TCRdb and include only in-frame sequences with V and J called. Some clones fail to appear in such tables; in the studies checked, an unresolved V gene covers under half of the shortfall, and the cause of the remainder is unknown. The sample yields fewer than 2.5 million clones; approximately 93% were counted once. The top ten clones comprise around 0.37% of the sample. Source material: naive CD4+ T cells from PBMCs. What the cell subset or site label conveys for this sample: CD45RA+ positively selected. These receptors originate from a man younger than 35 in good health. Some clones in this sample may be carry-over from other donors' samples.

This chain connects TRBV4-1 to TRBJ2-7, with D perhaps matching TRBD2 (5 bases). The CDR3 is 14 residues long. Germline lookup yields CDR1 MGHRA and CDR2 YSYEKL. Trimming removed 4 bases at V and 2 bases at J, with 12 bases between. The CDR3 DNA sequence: TGCGCCAGCAGCCCGCGGACCGGGGCCTACGAGCAGTACTTC. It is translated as CASSPRTGAYEQYF.

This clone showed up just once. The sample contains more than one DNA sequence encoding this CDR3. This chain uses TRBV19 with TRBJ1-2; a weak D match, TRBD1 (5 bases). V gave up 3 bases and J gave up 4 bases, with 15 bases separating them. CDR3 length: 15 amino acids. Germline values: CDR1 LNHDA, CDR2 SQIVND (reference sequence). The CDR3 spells CASSIRTGAGYGYTF. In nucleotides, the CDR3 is TGTGCCAGTAGTATCCGGACCGGGGCGGGCTATGGCTACACCTTC.

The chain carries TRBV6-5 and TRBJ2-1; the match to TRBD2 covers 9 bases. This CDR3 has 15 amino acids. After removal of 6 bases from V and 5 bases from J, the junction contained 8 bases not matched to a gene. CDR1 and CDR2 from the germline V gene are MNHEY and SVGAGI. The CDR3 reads CASRRAGGRNNEQFF. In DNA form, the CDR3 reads TGTGCCAGCAGGAGGGCGGGAGGGCGCAACAATGAGCAGTTCTTC.

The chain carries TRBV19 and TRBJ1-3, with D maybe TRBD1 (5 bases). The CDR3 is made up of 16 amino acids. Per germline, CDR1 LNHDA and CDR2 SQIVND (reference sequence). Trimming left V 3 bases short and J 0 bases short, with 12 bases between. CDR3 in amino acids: CASSMGDASSGNTIYF. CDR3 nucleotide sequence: TGTGCCAGTAGTATGGGGGACGCAAGCTCTGGAAACACCATATATTTT.

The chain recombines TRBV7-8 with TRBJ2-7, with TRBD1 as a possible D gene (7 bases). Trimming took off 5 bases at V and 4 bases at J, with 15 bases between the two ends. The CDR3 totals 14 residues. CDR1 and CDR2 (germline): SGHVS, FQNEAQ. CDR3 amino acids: CASSRQGGGYEQYF. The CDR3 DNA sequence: TGTGCCAGCAGCAGGCAGGGGGGCGGGTACGAGCAGTACTTC.

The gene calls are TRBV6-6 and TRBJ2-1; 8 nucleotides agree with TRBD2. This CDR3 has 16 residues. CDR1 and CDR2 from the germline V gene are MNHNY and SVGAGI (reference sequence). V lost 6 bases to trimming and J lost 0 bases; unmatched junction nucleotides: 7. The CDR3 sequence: CASSPPSGGSYNEQFF. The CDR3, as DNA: TGTGCCAGCAGCCCCCCCAGCGGGGGCTCCTACAATGAGCAGTTCTTC.